Below, 29 T cell receptor beta chains from the same sample are listed, as sequenced in a study of blood T cell repertoires in COVID-19. TCRdb's copy holds only in-frame clones and misses some; the assay was immunoSEQ multiplex PCR. Here the sample spans about 270,000 clones, approximately 77% being singletons. Material: peripheral blood. These receptors came from a woman younger than 35 with acute or convalescent COVID-19.

This chain joins TRBV12-3 or TRBV12-4 and TRBJ1-6; D remains ambiguous. The CDR3 length is 13 residues. The ends were cut back, 1 base at V and 10 bases at J, with 8 bases in the middle. The CDR3 spells CASSLERRSPLHF. The CDR3 DNA follows: TGTGCCAGCAGTTTAGAGCGGAGATCACCCCTCCACTTT.

This rearrangement joins TRBV20-1 to TRBJ2-7; D gene ambiguous. CDR1 and CDR2 from the germline V gene are DFQATT and SNEGSKA (reference sequence). The CDR3 runs to 11 residues. V lost 7 bases and J 2 bases, leaving 9 bases between the germline ends. Written as DNA, the CDR3 is TGCAGTGTAGAGGAAGCCTACGAGCAGTACTTC. Translated, it gives CSVEEAYEQYF.

The rearrangement joins TRBV5-1 to TRBJ2-1, with 8 bases that match TRBD2. Germline V gives CDR1 SGHRS, CDR2 YFSETQ. V shed 0 bases, J shed 8 bases, and the junction held 7 bases outside the gene matches. The CDR3 consists of 15 residues. In DNA, the CDR3 is TGCGCCAGCAGCTTGGGTAGCGGGATCCTCTATGAGCAGTTCTTC. This translates into CASSLGSGILYEQFF.

This clone was seen more than once but under ten times. The same CDR3 is also encoded by other DNA sequences in this sample. This rearrangement joins TRBV29-1 to TRBJ1-5; TRBD1 matches at 7 bases. CDR1 and CDR2 from the germline V gene are SQVTM and ANQGSEA. Trimming cost V 6 bases and J 6 bases; bases outside gene matches: 8. CDR3 length equals 13 residues. DNA of the CDR3: TGCAGCGTCGCCGGACAGGAAAGTCAGCCCCAGCATTTT. Translating gives CSVAGQESQPQHF.

The chain employs TRBV5-4 and TRBJ1-2; D is ambiguous. The CDR3 is made up of 14 amino acids. Germline CDR1 reads SGHNT; CDR2 reads YYREEE (reference sequence). Deletions cut 2 bases from V and 3 bases from J, with 11 bases between. This chain's CDR3 is CASSFSDTYYGYTF. DNA of the CDR3: TGTGCCAGCAGCTTTTCCGACACCTACTATGGCTACACCTTC.

The chain combines TRBV6-2 or TRBV6-3 with TRBJ2-4; the D gene is possibly TRBD2 (5 bases). The CDR3 loop spans 18 amino acids. V gave up 4 bases and J gave up 0 bases, with 19 bases separating them. The germline CDR1 and CDR2 sequences are MNHEY and SVGEGT. CDR3 protein: CASSWTTRDNIAKNIQYF. CDR3 bases: TGTGCCAGCAGTTGGACGACCCGGGATAATATAGCCAAAAACATTCAGTACTTC.

This clone was detected only a few times. The chain has TRBV6-5 and TRBJ2-3; tentatively, D is TRBD1 (6 bases). Germline lookup yields CDR1 MNHEY and CDR2 SVGAGI. Trimming pared 5 bases from V and 6 bases from J, leaving 15 bases between. The CDR3 sequence is 14 residues long. The DNA of the CDR3 is TGTGCCAGCAGTCCCCATGGGGGCGTGGATACGCAGTATTTT. This translates into CASSPHGGVDTQYF.

V is TRBV10-1 and J is TRBJ2-1, with 7 bases aligning to TRBD2. CDR1 and CDR2 (germline): WNHNN, SYGVQD (reference sequence). The CDR3 has 14 amino acids. Losses at the gene ends were 0 bases for V and 15 bases for J; bases not matched to a gene: 11. CDR3 amino acids: CASSESGREGMTFF. CDR3 sequence (DNA): TGCGCCAGCAGTGAGTCTGGAAGGGAGGGGATGACGTTCTTC.

The chain recombines TRBV10-3 with TRBJ2-7; 11 bases agree with TRBD2. The CDR3 consists of 16 residues. With V trimmed by 7 bases and J by 6 bases, 14 bases remained unmatched. Germline V CDR1 and CDR2: ENHRY, SYGVKD. This CDR3 reads CAINGGTSGSTGEQYF. The CDR3, as DNA: TGTGCCATCAACGGAGGGACTAGCGGCTCTACGGGCGAGCAGTACTTC.

This chain connects TRBV18 to TRBJ2-3; D might be TRBD2 (5 bases). The CDR3 runs to 13 residues. Between the trimmed V and J ends, which lost 3 bases and 2 bases, there was a span of 6 bases. Per the germline V gene, CDR1 is KGHSH and CDR2 is LQKENI. For the CDR3, the DNA is TGTGCCAGCTCACCCGGGGACACAGATACGCAGTATTTT. This gives the protein CASSPGDTDTQYF.

The gene calls are TRBV6-5 and TRBJ1-5; 7 bases map to TRBD1. The CDR3 length is 13 residues. Trimming at V came to 4 bases and at J to 5 bases, leaving 2 bases not matched to a gene. The germline V gene encodes CDR1 MNHEY and CDR2 SVGAGI. The DNA of the CDR3 is TGTGCCAGCAGTTTAGACAGGGATCAGCCCCAGCATTTT. It encodes CASSLDRDQPQHF.

This clone was recorded only once. The genes are TRBV27 and TRBJ2-7; 8 bases match TRBD1. The CDR3 is made up of 15 amino acids. Germline loops: CDR1 MNHEY, CDR2 SMNVEV (reference sequence). Germline trimming cut 7 bases from V and 1 base from J; bases unmatched to any gene: 9. The CDR3 loop is CASTQGTGVSYEQYF. CDR3 DNA sequence: TGTGCCAGCACCCAGGGGACAGGAGTATCCTACGAGCAGTACTTC.

This chain joins TRBV19 and TRBJ2-3, with 11 bases that match TRBD2. CDR3 length: 20 amino acids. Germline V lookup: CDR1 LNHDA, CDR2 SQIVND (reference sequence). V lost 3 bases and J lost 1; bases outside the gene matches: 15. CDR3 protein: CASSIRGGPLAGGGTDTQYF. DNA for the CDR3: TGTGCCAGTAGTATTCGGGGAGGGCCGCTAGCGGGAGGTGGCACAGATACGCAGTATTTT.

The gene calls are TRBV24-1 and TRBJ2-1; 10 nucleotides align to TRBD2. CDR3 length equals 13 residues. Germline CDR1 is KGHDR and CDR2 is SFDVKD. Germline trimming cut 5 bases from V and 12 bases from J; bases unmatched to any gene: 6. The CDR3 bases are TGTGCCACCAGTGGAAACTTAGCGGGAGGGCAGTTCTTC. It yields the protein CATSGNLAGGQFF.

The chain joins TRBV5-5 to TRBJ2-1; D is possibly TRBD2 (7 bases). The CDR3 sequence is 14 residues long. The V end lost 3 bases, the J end lost 9 bases, and 16 bases lay between the germline ends. Germline loops: CDR1 SGHKS, CDR2 YYEKEE (reference sequence). The CDR3, as DNA: TGTGCCAGCAGCTCAGGGGTGGCTAGCGGTGAGCAGTTCTTC. Its protein product is CASSSGVASGEQFF.

The chain has TRBV6-5 and TRBJ1-1, with 7 bases fitting TRBD1. The CDR3 is 16 residues long. The trim removed 4 bases at V and 0 bases at J, leaving 8 bases unmatched. Germline V gene sequence: CDR1 MNHEY, CDR2 SVGAGI. The CDR3 region is CASSSPTGRMNTEAFF. The CDR3 DNA reads as TGTGCCAGCAGTTCGCCGACAGGGAGGATGAACACTGAAGCTTTCTTT.

This sequence joins TRBV6-6 and TRBJ1-5, with 8 nucleotides matching TRBD1. This CDR3 has 14 residues. V shed 5 bases and J 6 bases; nucleotides not matched to a gene: 6. The V gene's germline CDR1 is MNHNY and CDR2 SVGAGI (reference sequence). CDR3 DNA: TGTGCCAGCAGTCGCGGACAGGGCCCTCAGCCCCAGCATTTT. It is translated as CASSRGQGPQPQHF.

The CDR3 sequence: CASSLGLNSNQPQHF. The CDR3, as DNA: TGTGCCAGCAGTTTGGGGCTTAATAGCAATCAGCCCCAGCATTTT. This chain uses TRBV27 with TRBJ1-5; perhaps TRBD1 as D (5 bases). The ends were cut back, 3 bases at V and 0 bases at J, with 9 bases in the middle. Germline V gene lookup returns CDR1 MNHEY and CDR2 SMNVEV (reference sequence). The CDR3 runs to 15 residues.

The chain links TRBV11-3 to TRBJ2-7, with D perhaps matching TRBD2 (6 bases). Germline loops: CDR1 SGHNT, CDR2 YENEEA. V shed 4 bases and J shed 6 bases, with 34 bases lying between them. The CDR3 loop spans 20 amino acids. This CDR3 reads CASSSIGSGPFQRLAAEQYF. The CDR3 region has the DNA TGTGCCAGCAGCTCCATCGGGAGCGGGCCTTTTCAGAGGCTTGCGGCCGAGCAGTACTTC.

The chain combines TRBV5-1 with TRBJ1-2; 9 bases fit TRBD1. This CDR3 has 15 amino acids. V lost 0 bases, J lost 8 bases, and 8 bases stayed unmatched. Germline assignment: CDR1 SGHRS and CDR2 YFSETQ. CDR3 amino acids: CASSLGEGQGRGYTF. The CDR3 region has the DNA TGCGCCAGCAGCTTGGGGGAAGGACAGGGGCGAGGCTACACCTTC.

There are a few counts of this clone. The chain has TRBV7-9 and TRBJ2-2; 7 positions match TRBD1. Per germline, CDR1 SEHNR and CDR2 FQNEAQ (reference sequence). The CDR3 totals 14 residues. V lost 6 bases, J lost 2 bases, and 3 bases stayed unmatched. The CDR3 DNA reads as TGTGCCAGCAGTGGACAGGCCAACACCGGGGAGCTGTTTTTT. The encoded protein is CASSGQANTGELFF.

J is TRBJ1-6 and V is TRBV7-2, with TRBD1 as a possible D gene (5 bases). V was cut by 1 base and J by 5 bases, with 9 bases left in between. The length of the CDR3 is 15 residues. CDR1 is SGHTA and CDR2 is FQGNSA in the germline V gene. CDR3: CASSLVDRNNSPLHF. CDR3 nucleotides: TGTGCCAGCAGCTTAGTTGACAGAAATAATTCACCCCTCCACTTT.

The J gene is TRBJ2-7, the V gene TRBV28, with D perhaps matching TRBD2 (6 bases). Between the trimmed V and J ends, which lost 8 bases and 2 bases, there was a span of 22 bases. The germline CDR1 and CDR2 sequences are MDHEN and SYDVKM. This CDR3 spans 16 amino acids. CDR3: CASRFRAGTTTYEQYF. In nucleotides, the CDR3 is TGTGCCAGCCGATTCCGGGCGGGAACTACAACCTACGAGCAGTACTTC.

CDR3 sequence (DNA): TGTGCCAGCAGCTTCACAGGGGACGAGCAGTACTTC. Its protein product is CASSFTGDEQYF. This chain uses TRBV7-9 with TRBJ2-7; 7 positions match TRBD1. The germline gives CDR1 SEHNR, CDR2 FQNEAQ (reference sequence). This CDR3 is built from 12 residues. Trimming removed 3 bases from V and 5 bases from J; junction bases left unmatched: 1.

V and J are TRBV7-2 and TRBJ2-7; D is undetermined. This CDR3 is 15 amino acids long. The ends were cut back, 1 base at V and 3 bases at J, with 13 bases in the middle. Germline CDR1 and CDR2: SGHTA and FQGNSA. The CDR3 loop is CASSLGLAEVYEQYF. DNA for the CDR3: TGTGCCAGCAGCTTAGGTTTGGCAGAGGTCTACGAGCAGTACTTC.

The chain joins TRBV4-1 to TRBJ2-5; 10 nucleotides line up with TRBD2. The CDR3 runs 19 residues. V lost 2 bases to trimming and J lost 1 base; unmatched junction nucleotides: 13. Germline V CDR1 and CDR2: MGHRA, YSYEKL. The CDR3 DNA is TGCGCCAGCAGCCAAAGCGGGGGGGCAGCCCTAAGCTTCCAAGAGACCCAGTACTTC. Protein sequence: CASSQSGGAALSFQETQYF.

In this sample, this clone turned up many times. The chain uses TRBV18 and TRBJ1-5; 8 bases match TRBD1. CDR1 is KGHSH, CDR2 LQKENI, per germline. The CDR3 covers 17 residues. V lost 0 bases, J lost 7 bases, and 11 bases stayed unmatched. CDR3 DNA: TGTGCCAGCTCACCACCCAACGGCAACAGGGGGATCCAGCCCCAGCATTTT. Encoded protein: CASSPPNGNRGIQPQHF.

J is TRBJ1-6 and V is TRBV6-6; TRBD1 agrees at 8 bases. This CDR3 has 13 amino acids. Germline V gene sequence: CDR1 MNHNY, CDR2 SVGAGI (reference sequence). Trimming at V came to 5 bases and at J to 10 bases, leaving 4 bases not matched to a gene. The CDR3 DNA sequence: TGTGCCAGCAGTACAACAGGGGGATCACCCCTCCACTTT. Translating gives CASSTTGGSPLHF.

For the CDR3, the DNA is TGTGCCAGCAGTTACCCCGGGGGGGCACGGAGGGAGCTGTTTTTT. This translates into CASSYPGGARRELFF. V is TRBV6-2 or TRBV6-3 and J is TRBJ2-2; TRBD2 aligns across 8 bases. CDR3 length: 15 amino acids. With V trimmed by 2 bases and J by 9 bases, 8 bases remained unmatched. Germline V gene data show CDR1 as MNHEY and CDR2 as SVGEGT.